This T cell receptor beta chain was sequenced during a study of regulatory T cells in long-lasting Graves disease. The time point was: persistent/refractory GD, antithyroid drugs over 5 years with positive TRAb. Preparation of the TCR library used RNA extracted from PBMCs. Arm-PCR of CDR3 regions with iRepertoire HTBI primers generated TCR beta libraries. One entry per CDR3 protein results from TCRdb running MiXCR on the multiplex PCR reads. The repertoire has 450,000 or so distinct CDR3 sequences, roughly 22% of them found once; the top ten carry around 13%. The table lists this clonotype with many counts. Germline assignment: CDR1 MDHEN and CDR2 SYDVKM. V lost 3 bases to trimming and J lost 3 bases, with 12 bases between them. CDR3 size: 15 residues.

The sequencing here drew on peripheral blood mononuclear cells (PBMCs), taken when the disease was refractory, from a patient treated with antithyroid drugs. The clonotype originates from a female donor with Graves disease. The V gene is TRBV28, the J gene TRBJ1-5; D unclear. The CDR3 is CASSLGWASNQPQHF. CDR3 DNA: TGTGCCAGCAGTTTGGGGTGGGCTTCCAATCAGCCCCAGCATTTT.